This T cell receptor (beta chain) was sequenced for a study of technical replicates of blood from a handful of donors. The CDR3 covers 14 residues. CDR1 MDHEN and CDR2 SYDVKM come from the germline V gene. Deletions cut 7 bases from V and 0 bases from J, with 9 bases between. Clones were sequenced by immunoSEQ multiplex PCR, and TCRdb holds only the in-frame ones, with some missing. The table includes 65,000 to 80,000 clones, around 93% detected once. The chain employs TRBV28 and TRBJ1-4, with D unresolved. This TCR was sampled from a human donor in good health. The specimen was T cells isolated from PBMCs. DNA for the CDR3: TGTGCCAGCAATATCCCTGCAACTAATGAAAAACTGTTTTTT. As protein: CASNIPATNEKLFF.